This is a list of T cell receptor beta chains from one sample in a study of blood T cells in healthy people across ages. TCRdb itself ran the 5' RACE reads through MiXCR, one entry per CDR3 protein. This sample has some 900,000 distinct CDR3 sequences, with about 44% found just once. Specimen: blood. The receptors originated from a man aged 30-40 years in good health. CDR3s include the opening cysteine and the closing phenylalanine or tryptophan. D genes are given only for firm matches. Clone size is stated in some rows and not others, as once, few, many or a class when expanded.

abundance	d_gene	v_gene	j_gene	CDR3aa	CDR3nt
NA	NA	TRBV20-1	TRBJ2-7	CSARHMGSYEQYF	TGCAGTGCCAGACATATGGGGTCCTACGAGCAGTACTTC
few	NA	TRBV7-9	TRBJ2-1	CASSPGRGSYNEQFF	TGTGCCAGCAGCCCCGGACGGGGCTCCTACAATGAGCAGTTCTTC
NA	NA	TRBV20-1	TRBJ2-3	CSVPDRDTQYF	TGCAGTGTCCCAGACCGAGATACGCAGTATTTT
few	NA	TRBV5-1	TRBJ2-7	CASSLASSRTTSYEQYF	TGCGCCAGCAGCTTGGCCAGTTCAAGGACAACATCCTACGAGCAGTACTTC
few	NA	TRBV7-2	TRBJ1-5	CASSLIWNQPQHF	TGTGCCAGCAGCTTAATCTGGAATCAGCCCCAGCATTTT
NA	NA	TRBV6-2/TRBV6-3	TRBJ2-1	CASSLTVGAYNEQFF	TGTGCCAGCAGTTTGACAGTGGGAGCCTACAATGAGCAGTTCTTC
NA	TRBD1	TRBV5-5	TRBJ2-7	CASSRPGTGSYEQYF	TGTGCCAGCAGCCGTCCCGGGACAGGGTCGTACGAGCAGTACTTC
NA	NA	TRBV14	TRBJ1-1	CASSQDHAMNTEAFF	TGTGCCAGCAGCCAAGACCACGCCATGAACACTGAAGCTTTCTTT
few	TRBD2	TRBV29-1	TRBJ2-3	CSVEDFRGGKDTQYF	TGCAGCGTTGAAGACTTCCGGGGGGGCAAAGATACGCAGTATTTT
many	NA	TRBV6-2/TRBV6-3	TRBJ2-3	CASSYSSGSSTDTQYF	TGTGCCAGCAGTTACTCGTCCGGCTCTAGCACAGATACGCAGTATTTT
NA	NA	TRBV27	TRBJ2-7	CASQTGPGIYEQYF	TGTGCCAGCCAAACCGGGCCGGGAATTTACGAGCAGTACTTC
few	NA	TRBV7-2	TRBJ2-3	CASSLANTQYF	TGTGCCAGCAGCTTAGCAAATACGCAGTATTTT
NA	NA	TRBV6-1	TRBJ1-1	CASAAERNTEAFF	TGTGCCAGCGCCGCAGAGAGGAACACTGAAGCTTTCTTT
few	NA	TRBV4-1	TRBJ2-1	CASSQLGEGGAYNEQFF	TGCGCCAGCAGCCAACTTGGGGAGGGGGGCGCCTACAATGAGCAGTTCTTC
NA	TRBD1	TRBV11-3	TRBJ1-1	CASTQGEMYTEAFF	TGTGCCAGCACCCAGGGGGAGATGTACACTGAAGCTTTCTTT
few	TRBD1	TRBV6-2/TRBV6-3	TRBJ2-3	CASSWGTGADTQYF	TGTGCCAGCAGTTGGGGGACAGGGGCAGATACGCAGTATTTT
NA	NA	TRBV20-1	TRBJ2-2	CSAQRQVTNTGELFF	TGCAGTGCCCAACGACAGGTTACGAACACCGGGGAGCTGTTTTTT
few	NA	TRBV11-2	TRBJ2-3	CASSIGSYTQYF	TGTGCCAGCAGCATAGGGAGTTATACGCAGTATTTT
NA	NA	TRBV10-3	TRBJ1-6	CAISEGRDNSPLHF	TGTGCCATCAGTGAAGGCAGGGATAATTCACCCCTCCACTTT
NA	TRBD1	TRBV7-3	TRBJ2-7	CASSLTGGDRGYNEQYF	TGTGCCAGCAGCTTAACGGGGGGCGACAGGGGATACAATGAGCAGTACTTC
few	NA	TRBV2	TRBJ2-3	CASSKQGLGSTDTQYF	TGTGCCAGCAGCAAACAGGGATTGGGTAGCACAGATACGCAGTATTTT
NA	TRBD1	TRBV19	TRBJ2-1	CASQDRGGSYNEQFF	TGTGCCAGCCAAGACAGGGGGGGCTCCTACAATGAGCAGTTCTTC
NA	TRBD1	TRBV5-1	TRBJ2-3	CASSWGTVGDTQYF	TGCGCCAGCAGCTGGGGGACAGTAGGAGATACGCAGTATTTT
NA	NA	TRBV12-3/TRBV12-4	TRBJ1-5	CASSLGSQRQPQHF	TGTGCCAGCAGTTTAGGCTCACAGCGACAGCCCCAGCATTTT
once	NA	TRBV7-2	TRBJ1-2	CASSLVLGGASNYGYTF	TGTGCCAGCAGCTTAGTTTTAGGGGGGGCATCAAACTATGGCTACACCTTC
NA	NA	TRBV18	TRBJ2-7	CASSPREGSEQYF	TGTGCCAGCTCACCAAGGGAAGGGAGCGAGCAGTACTTC
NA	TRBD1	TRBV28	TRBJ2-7	CASSFPGQGGSYEQYF	TGTGCCAGCAGTTTCCCTGGACAGGGCGGATCCTACGAGCAGTACTTC
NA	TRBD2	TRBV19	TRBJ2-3	CVSSTSGDYTDTQYF	TGTGTCAGTAGTACTAGCGGGGACTACACAGATACGCAGTATTTT
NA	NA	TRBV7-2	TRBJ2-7	CASSFRGDSYYEQYF	TGTGCCAGCAGCTTCCGGGGGGACAGCTACTACGAGCAGTACTTC
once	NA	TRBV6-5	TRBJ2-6	CASATFLGANVLTF	TGTGCCAGCGCTACATTCCTTGGGGCCAACGTCCTGACTTTC
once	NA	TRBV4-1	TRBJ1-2	CASSQGVRGGPYGYTF	TGCGCCAGCAGCCAAGGAGTGAGGGGCGGGCCCTATGGCTACACCTTC
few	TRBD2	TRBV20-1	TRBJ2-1	CSAGLAGLDNEQFF	TGCAGTGCGGGACTAGCGGGGCTCGATAATGAGCAGTTCTTC
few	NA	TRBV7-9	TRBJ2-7	CASSLPDRYEQYF	TGTGCCAGCAGCTTACCCGATAGATACGAGCAGTACTTC
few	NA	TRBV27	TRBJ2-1	CASSLRLVNEQFF	TGTGCCAGCAGTTTACGGCTGGTTAATGAGCAGTTCTTC
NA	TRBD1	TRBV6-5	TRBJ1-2	CASSSPRDRGNGYTF	TGTGCCAGCAGTTCCCCCCGGGACAGGGGTAACGGCTACACCTTC
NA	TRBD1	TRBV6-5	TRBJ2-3	CASSYSNRGPTDTQYF	TGTGCCAGCAGTTACTCGAATAGGGGGCCCACAGATACGCAGTATTTT
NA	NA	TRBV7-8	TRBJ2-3	CASSPLEGGLLSTQYF	TGCGCCAGCAGCCCACTCGAGGGGGGCCTCCTTAGTACGCAGTATTTT
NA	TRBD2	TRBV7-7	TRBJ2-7	CASSATSGGLNEQYF	TGTGCTAGCAGCGCTACGAGCGGGGGGTTAAATGAGCAGTACTTC
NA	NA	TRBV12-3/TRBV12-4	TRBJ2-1	CASSLRGVEHEQFF	TGTGCCAGCAGTTTACGAGGGGTTGAACATGAGCAGTTCTTC
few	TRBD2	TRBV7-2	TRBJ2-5	CASSLVSGGQETQYF	TGTGCCAGCAGCTTAGTTAGCGGGGGCCAAGAGACCCAGTACTTC
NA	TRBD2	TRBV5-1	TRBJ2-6	CASSLRSGAGANVLTF	TGCGCCAGCAGCTTACGAAGCGGGGCAGGGGCCAACGTCCTGACTTTC
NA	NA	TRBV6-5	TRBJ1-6	CAAGGSPLHF	TGTGCCGCTGGGGGCTCACCCCTCCACTTT
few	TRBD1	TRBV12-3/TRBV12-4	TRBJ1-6	CASSPPDRGSPLHF	TGTGCCAGCAGTCCCCCGGACAGGGGTTCACCCCTCCACTTT
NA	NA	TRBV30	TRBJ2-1	CAWSTGNEQFF	TGTGCCTGGAGTACAGGGAATGAGCAGTTCTTC
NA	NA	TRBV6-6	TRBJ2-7	CTSISRSGTGPYEQYF	TGTACCAGCATCTCCCGGTCCGGGACTGGACCCTACGAGCAGTACTTC
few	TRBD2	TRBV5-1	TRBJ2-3	CASSLGGTSGAMGDTQYF	TGCGCCAGCAGCTTGGGCGGGACTAGCGGGGCAATGGGAGATACGCAGTATTTT
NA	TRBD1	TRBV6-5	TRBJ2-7	CASRDSQDRGFSYEQYF	TGTGCCAGCAGGGACTCCCAGGACAGGGGGTTCTCCTACGAGCAGTACTTC
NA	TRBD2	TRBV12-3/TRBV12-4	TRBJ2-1	CASTLPASGGAPNEQFF	TGTGCCAGCACTCTACCCGCCAGCGGGGGGGCCCCCAATGAGCAGTTCTTC
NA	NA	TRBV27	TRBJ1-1	CASRWEKNTEAFF	TGTGCCAGCAGGTGGGAGAAGAACACTGAAGCTTTCTTT
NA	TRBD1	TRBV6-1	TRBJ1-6	CASSARDRANSLNNSPLHF	TGTGCCAGCAGTGCCCGGGACAGGGCAAATTCCCTTAATAATTCACCCCTCCACTTT
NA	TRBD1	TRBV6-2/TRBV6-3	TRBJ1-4	CASNRSTGSNEKLFF	TGTGCCAGCAACCGATCGACAGGGAGTAATGAAAAACTGTTTTTT